This T cell receptor beta chain was retrieved from a study of Graves' ophthalmopathy and Graves' hyperthyroidism. Amplification of TCR beta CDR3 regions used RNA transcripts. RT-PCR with HTBI primers came first, then second-round multiplex PCR. TCRdb reprocessed the multiplex PCR reads via MiXCR and lists one record per CDR3 protein. The sample lists 300,000 or so distinct CDR3 sequences; 15% to 20% were seen once. The CDR3 spans 13 residues. V was trimmed by 3 bases and J by 6 bases, leaving 10 bases between them. Germline CDR1 is SGHRS and CDR2 is YFSETQ. Uncontrolled infections, pregnancy, lactation or other autoimmune diseases led to patient exclusion. PBMCs originated in approximately 9.2 ml of fresh peripheral blood. General study points: Ophthalmopathy could be told apart from stable hyperthyroidism by a 13-signature model (approximately 90% sensitivity, 80% to 84% specificity).

As concerns this clonotype: Its antigen is undetermined.

The clonotype was recovered from an adult man with Graves' ophthalmopathy. The V gene is TRBV5-1, the J gene TRBJ1-5; TRBD1 is a possible D gene (5 bases). Specimen: peripheral blood. CDR3 bases: TGCGCCAGCAGCTCGGAGGGGAGTCAGCCCCAGCATTTT. This translates into CASSSEGSQPQHF. The whole variable domain, remainder taken from reference TRBV5-1 and TRBJ1-5, is KAGVTQTPRYLIKTRGQQVTLSCSPISGHRSVSWYQQTPGQGLQFLFEYFSETQRNKGNFPGRFSGRQFSNSRSEMNVSTLELGDSALYLCASSSEGSQPQHFGDGTRLSIL.